This T cell receptor (beta chain) was recovered during a study of radiation and T cells in renal cell carcinoma. About the study: Nephrectomy followed 15 Gy stereotactic body radiation by 4 weeks.

Time point noted: blood 2 weeks post-SBRT. Sample treatment: 15 Gy SBRT to primary tumor, nephrectomy 4 weeks later. After SBRT, blood was collected at 2 and 4 weeks, plus baseline. The patient's renal cell carcinoma had clear cell pathology. Sequencing used immunoSEQ multiplex PCR; TCRdb keeps in-frame clones, though not all of them. This table has 100,000 to 150,000 clones, around 81% appearing once. A word on this clone: Its antigen is unknown.

Per the germline V gene, CDR1 is SGHRS and CDR2 is YFSETQ. V was shortened by 0 bases and J by 3 bases, with 6 bases between the two germline ends. This CDR3 spans 13 amino acids. The study, taken as a whole, reports: From baseline, blood top tumor clonotypes peaked at 2 weeks post-radiation.

The V call is TRBV5-1, the J call TRBJ2-5, with D possibly TRBD1 on 6 matching bases. This TCR came from a man between 50 and 59 years old with renal cell carcinoma. The starting material was blood, obtained from a patient whose treatment included radiotherapy and nephrectomy. This chain's CDR3 is CASSLGQEETQYF. The CDR3 nucleotides read TGCGCCAGCAGCTTGGGACAGGAAGAGACCCAGTACTTC.